One and the same sample provided the 27 T cell receptor beta chains below, sequenced in a study of glioma-infiltrating T cells after dendritic cell vaccination. Time point here: after dendritic cell vaccination, including at tumor progression/relapse. Using immunoSEQ multiplex PCR, the repertoire was profiled, and TCRdb retains in-frame clones only, with some absent. The data show about 91,000 clones, approximately 75% seen once. The starting material was blood, obtained after dendritic cell vaccination. The receptor source for this set is a human donor with glioblastoma.

This chain links TRBV27 with TRBJ2-1; possible D gene TRBD1, 6 bases. The CDR3 is made up of 14 amino acids. V shed 5 bases and J shed 4 bases, with 12 bases lying between them. CDR1 and CDR2 from the germline V gene are MNHEY and SMNVEV (reference sequence). Here the CDR3 reads CASSPRTAYNEQFF. As DNA, the CDR3 is TGTGCCAGCAGTCCGCGGACAGCGTACAATGAGCAGTTCTTC.

The chain is built from TRBV5-4 and TRBJ1-2, with D tentatively TRBD1 (6 bases). Trimming shortened V by 4 bases and J by 10 bases, and 11 bases separated the two germline ends. The CDR3 loop spans 11 amino acids. The germline CDR1 and CDR2 sequences are SGHNT and YYREEE (reference sequence). CDR3 nucleotides: TGTGCCAGCAGCCCGGGACACCTCTACACCTTC. Its translation is CASSPGHLYTF.

The chain is built from TRBV4-1 and TRBJ1-2; D is unresolved. V was trimmed by 2 bases and J by 8 bases, leaving 12 bases between them. CDR1 MGHRA and CDR2 YSYEKL come from the germline V gene. The CDR3 extends over 13 amino acids. The CDR3 nucleotides read TGCGCCAGCAGCCAACCGGGATCTCGCGGCTACACCTTC. Translating gives CASSQPGSRGYTF.

This sequence joins TRBV6-5 and TRBJ2-7, with D possibly being TRBD2 (7 bases). Germline V gene sequence: CDR1 MNHEY, CDR2 SVGAGI. Trimming stripped 7 bases from V and 0 bases from J, with 10 bases between. The CDR3 covers 13 residues. The CDR3 loop is CASKGGASYEQYF. Written as DNA, the CDR3 is TGTGCCAGCAAGGGGGGGGCCTCCTACGAGCAGTACTTC.

The chain joins TRBV7-9 to TRBJ1-2; no reliable D call. The CDR3 sequence is 15 residues long. Germline V gene data show CDR1 as SEHNR and CDR2 as FQNEAQ (reference sequence). Trimming stripped 2 bases from V and 6 bases from J, with 16 bases between. The CDR3 spells CASSLRTVSRDGYTF. The CDR3 DNA follows: TGTGCCAGCAGCTTAAGAACGGTCTCTCGCGATGGCTACACCTTC.

This clone was counted a single time. The genes are TRBV11-2 and TRBJ1-3; the D gene is possibly TRBD1 (5 bases). Per the germline V gene, CDR1 is SGHAT and CDR2 is FQNNGV. CDR3 length equals 15 residues. Trimming took 4 bases from V and 2 from J, leaving 12 bases between them. For the CDR3, the DNA is TGTGCCAGCAGCTCTTTAGACAGCGCTGGAAACACCATATATTTT. Its translation is CASSSLDSAGNTIYF.

This sequence joins TRBV23-1 and TRBJ2-7, with TRBD2 matching 8 bases. TRBV23-1 is annotated as an ORF whose role is uncertain. This CDR3 is 16 amino acids long. V shed 3 bases, J shed 4 bases, and the junction held 11 bases outside the gene matches. This CDR3 is CASSHSWAGGEYEQYF. The CDR3 bases are TGCGCCAGCAGTCACTCCTGGGCGGGAGGCGAATACGAGCAGTACTTC.

This chain uses TRBV7-6 with TRBJ2-1; TRBD2 aligns across 11 bases. Germline V gene lookup returns CDR1 SGHVS and CDR2 FNYEAQ. V lost 4 bases to trimming and J lost 7 bases; unmatched junction nucleotides: 12. CDR3 length: 17 amino acids. CDR3 sequence (DNA): TGTGCCAGCAGCTCTCTTAGCGGGAGGGCCCGGGGTAATGAGCAGTTCTTC. Encoded protein: CASSSLSGRARGNEQFF. The full variable domain, its missing parts supplied by reference TRBV7-6 and TRBJ2-1, is GAGVSQSPRYKVTKRGQDVALRCDPISGHVSLYWYRQALGQGPEFLTYFNYEAQQDKSGLPNDRFSAERPEGSISTLTIQRTEQRDSAMYRCASSSLSGRARGNEQFFGPGTRLTVL.

This chain links TRBV6-5 with TRBJ1-2; 10 nucleotides line up with TRBD1. The CDR3 contains 15 residues. J was trimmed by 7 bases and V by 3 bases; bases with no gene match: 8. CDR1 and CDR2 from the germline V gene are MNHEY and SVGAGI. The CDR3: CASSYSRTGGIGYTF. CDR3 nucleotides: TGTGCCAGCAGTTATTCACGGACAGGGGGTATTGGCTACACCTTC.

The chain has TRBV9 and TRBJ1-2, with 12 bases fitting TRBD1. CDR1 is SGDLS, CDR2 YYNGEE, per germline. The CDR3 spans 14 residues. V trimming: 4 bases; J trimming: 6 bases; junction bases outside the gene matches: 4. DNA of the CDR3: TGTGCCAGCAGCCTAGGGGACAGGGGGCATGGCTACACCTTC. This translates into CASSLGDRGHGYTF.

This clone was recorded a few times. The rearrangement joins TRBV27 to TRBJ1-2, with 8 nucleotides matching TRBD1. The CDR3 totals 13 residues. Trimming at V came to 4 bases and at J to 6 bases, leaving 4 bases not matched to a gene. The germline CDR1 and CDR2 sequences are MNHEY and SMNVEV (reference sequence). In nucleotides, the CDR3 is TGTGCCAGCAGTTGGACAGGGTGGGATGGCTACACCTTC. Residues: CASSWTGWDGYTF.

This clone appeared once. The rearrangement links TRBV19 to TRBJ1-1; 9 bases line up with TRBD1. This CDR3 has 13 amino acids. J was trimmed by 9 bases and V by 3 bases; bases with no gene match: 5. Germline CDR1 reads LNHDA; CDR2 reads SQIVND (reference sequence). CDR3 sequence (DNA): TGTGCCAGTAGTATGATGGACAGGGGTAAAGCTTTCTTT. Translating gives CASSMMDRGKAFF.

This clone showed up just once. The genes are TRBV5-6 and TRBJ2-1; 7 nucleotides line up with TRBD2. CDR1 is SGHDT and CDR2 is YYEEEE in the germline V gene. The CDR3 contains 13 residues. J was trimmed by 15 bases and V by 3 bases; bases with no gene match: 12. The CDR3 region has the DNA TGTGCCAGCAGCTCGACGGGGGAGGGCCGGGGGTTCTTC. Its translation: CASSSTGEGRGFF.

This sequence joins TRBV30 and TRBJ2-5, with D perhaps matching TRBD2 (6 bases). V lost 3 bases and J 4 bases, leaving 15 bases between the germline ends. The germline CDR1 and CDR2 sequences are GTSNPN and SVGIG (reference sequence). The CDR3 runs to 14 residues. In DNA, the CDR3 is TGTGCCTGGAGACCCGGGACTCTCAGAGAGACCCAGTACTTC. Amino acid sequence: CAWRPGTLRETQYF.

This clone was recorded once. The rearrangement joins TRBV5-6 to TRBJ1-2; D unclear. The CDR3 length is 13 residues. V lost 4 bases, J lost 5 bases, and 12 bases lay in between. Germline V gives CDR1 SGHDT, CDR2 YYEEEE. CDR3 protein: CASSLDGLYGYTF. Written as DNA, the CDR3 is TGTGCCAGCAGCCTGGACGGTCTATATGGCTACACCTTC.

This chain uses TRBV9 with TRBJ1-3; unclear D gene. Germline assignment: CDR1 SGDLS and CDR2 YYNGEE. The ends were cut back, 0 bases at V and 0 bases at J, with 10 bases in the middle. CDR3 length: 16 residues. CDR3 region: CASSVGGGLSGNTIYF. CDR3 coding DNA: TGTGCCAGCAGCGTAGGGGGAGGCCTCTCTGGAAACACCATATATTTT.

The chain uses TRBV4-1 and TRBJ1-4; D is undetermined. There are 15 residues in the CDR3. V was pared by 0 bases and J by 3 bases, with 8 bases between. CDR1 is MGHRA, CDR2 YSYEKL, per germline. CDR3 in DNA: TGCGCCAGCAGCCAAGAAGCGGGAGCTAATGAAAAACTGTTTTTT. Its translation: CASSQEAGANEKLFF.

This chain uses TRBV7-3 with TRBJ1-1; TRBD1 agrees at 8 bases. This CDR3 contains 14 residues. Trimming removed 6 bases from V and 1 base from J; junction bases left unmatched: 4. The germline V gene has CDR1 SGHTA and CDR2 FQGTGA. CDR3 bases: TGTGCCAGCAGACCCCAGGGGGCGAACACTGAAGCTTTCTTT. Its protein product is CASRPQGANTEAFF. The whole variable domain, remainder taken from reference TRBV7-3 and TRBJ1-1, is GAGVSQTPSNKVTEKGKYVELRCDPISGHTALYWYRQSLGQGPEFLIYFQGTGAADDSGLPNDRFFAVRPEGSVSTLKIQRTERGDSAVYLCASRPQGANTEAFFGQGTRLTVV.

Notes on this clone: At the DNA level, this CDR3 is encoded by other sequences in the same sample as well. This chain links TRBV6-1 with TRBJ1-2, with D maybe TRBD1 (5 bases). V dropped 2 bases and J dropped 2 bases, with 6 bases sitting between them. The CDR3 runs to 13 residues. Germline assignment: CDR1 MNHNS and CDR2 SASEGT. The CDR3 nucleotides are TGTGCCAGCAGTGAAAAGGGGAACTATGGCTACACCTTC. It yields the protein CASSEKGNYGYTF.

The chain links TRBV6-6 to TRBJ2-7, with 10 nucleotides matching TRBD1. Germline assignment: CDR1 MNHNY and CDR2 SVGAGI (reference sequence). The CDR3 is 15 residues long. J lost 7 bases, V lost 2 bases, and 8 bases had no gene match. CDR3 bases: TGTGCCAGCAGTTACAGCCGACAGGGGGCGAGTGAGCAGTACGTC. Protein: CASSYSRQGASEQYV.

The chain uses TRBV19 and TRBJ2-5; 9 bases are a match to TRBD1. The length of the CDR3 is 17 residues. Germline CDR1 is LNHDA and CDR2 is SQIVND (reference sequence). V gave up 5 bases and J gave up 3 bases; unmatched junction bases: 13. The DNA for the CDR3 is TGTGCCAGTAGTGCCGGGACAGGGTCTTACAAGGAAGAGACCCAGTACTTC. This translates into CASSAGTGSYKEETQYF.

In its sample, this clone was seen a few times. The chain recombines TRBV10-2 with TRBJ2-5, with TRBD1 matching over 11 bases. The CDR3 length is 13 residues. J gave up 4 bases and V 8 bases, and 3 bases lay outside the gene matches. Per germline, CDR1 WSHSY and CDR2 SAAADI. The CDR3, as DNA: TGCGCCAGCGTTGGGACAGGGGGAGAGACCCAGTACTTC. Translation gives CASVGTGGETQYF.

The chain couples TRBV5-1 to TRBJ2-1; D is uncertain. Germline CDR1 SGHRS, CDR2 YFSETQ. The CDR3 sequence is 15 residues long. Trimming cost V 0 bases and J 0 bases, with 7 bases left between them. The CDR3 DNA reads TGCGCCAGCAGCTTGGACCTGAGCTCCTACAATGAGCAGTTCTTC. Protein: CASSLDLSSYNEQFF.

This clone came up a few times. The chain couples TRBV29-1 to TRBJ1-2; 11 positions match TRBD1. The V gene end was trimmed by 7 bases and the J gene end by 7 bases; junction bases not matched to a gene: 8. The CDR3 spans 13 residues. CDR1 and CDR2 (germline): SQVTM, ANQGSEA. The CDR3 DNA is TGCAGCGATAGGACAGGGGGCGGACGTGGCTACACCTTC. As protein: CSDRTGGGRGYTF.

This clone was seen a single time. V gene TRBV2 combines with J gene TRBJ1-1; a weak D match, TRBD1 (6 bases). The length of the CDR3 is 11 residues. CDR1 is SNHLY, CDR2 FYNNEI, per germline. Trimming took off 11 bases at V and 4 bases at J, with 11 bases between the two ends. In nucleotides, the CDR3 is TGTGCCGGAACAGGGTTCACTGAAGCTTTCTTT. Translated, it gives CAGTGFTEAFF. The entire variable domain, with the rest obtained from reference TRBV2 and TRBJ1-1, is as follows: EPEVTQTPSHQVTQMGQEVILRCVPISNHLYFYWYRQILGQKVEFLVSFYNNEISEKSEIFDDQFSVERPDGSNFTLKIRSTKLEDSAMYFCAGTGFTEAFFGQGTRLTVV.

This chain joins TRBV12-5 and TRBJ2-7; 13 bases are shared with TRBD2. The CDR3 contains 17 residues. V lost 0 bases and J lost 0; bases outside the gene matches: 2. Germline V gene sequence: CDR1 LGHNT, CDR2 FRNRAP. The CDR3 sequence: CASGLVLAGGPSYEQYV. The CDR3 DNA reads TGTGCTAGTGGTTTGGTACTAGCGGGAGGGCCCTCCTACGAGCAGTACGTC.

The chain uses TRBV5-1 and TRBJ1-3; perhaps TRBD1 as D (5 bases). The germline V gene encodes CDR1 SGHRS and CDR2 YFSETQ. The V and J ends lost 5 bases and 0 bases respectively, with 9 bases between them. The CDR3 extends over 14 amino acids. CDR3 nucleotide sequence: TGCGCCAGCAGAACAACAGGCTCTGGAAACACCATATATTTT. Its protein is CASRTTGSGNTIYF.